These T cell receptor beta chains were read from a single sample in a study of Ad26.COV2.S vaccination and SARS-CoV-2 variants. TCRdb's copy holds only in-frame clones and misses some; the assay was immunoSEQ multiplex PCR. The table lists some 290,000 clones, around four fifths of them singletons. This specimen consisted of peripheral blood, obtained in a trial of Ad26.COV2.S vaccine versus placebo. These receptors all stem from a person aged 18-65 years who received the Ad26.COV2.S COVID-19 vaccine or a placebo. The CDR3 runs from the conserved cysteine through the conserved F or W. The D gene is left open where the match is weak. Size values are once, few and many counts, or a class for expanded clones, and some rows have none.

D: .
size: .
J: TRBJ1-2
length: 15
V: TRBV28
CDR3: CASHDRGADGYGYTF
DNA: TGTGCCTCACACGACCGGGGGGCAGATGGGTATGGCTACACCTTC

D: .
size: .
J: TRBJ1-1
length: 15
V: TRBV4-2
CDR3: CASSQDLGGGTEAFF
DNA: TGTGCCAGCAGCCAAGATCTGGGCGGGGGCACTGAAGCTTTCTTT

D: .
size: .
J: TRBJ2-5
length: 14
V: TRBV28
CDR3: CASSLGGDGETQYF
DNA: TGTGCCAGCAGTCTGGGGGGAGACGGAGAGACCCAGTACTTC

D: TRBD1
size: once
J: TRBJ1-5
length: 16
V: TRBV30
CDR3: CAWSYRGDLSNQPQHF
DNA: TGTGCCTGGAGTTACAGGGGGGATCTTAGCAATCAGCCCCAGCATTTT

D: TRBD1
size: .
J: TRBJ1-1
length: 14
V: TRBV5-1
CDR3: CASGVTGGNTEAFF
DNA: TGCGCCAGCGGCGTTACAGGGGGGAACACTGAAGCTTTCTTT

D: TRBD2
size: .
J: TRBJ2-5
length: 20
V: TRBV7-6
CDR3: CASSARLPRAGGPGQETQYF
DNA: TGTGCCAGCAGCGCCCGCCTTCCTAGGGCGGGGGGGCCGGGTCAAGAGACCCAGTACTTC

D: TRBD1
size: .
J: TRBJ2-7
length: 14
V: TRBV15
CDR3: CATSKGQGVNEQYF
DNA: TGTGCCACCAGCAAGGGACAGGGGGTAAACGAGCAGTACTTC

D: .
size: .
J: TRBJ1-4
length: 15
V: TRBV7-9
CDR3: CASSSDTLPREKLFF
DNA: TGTGCCAGCAGCTCAGACACTCTTCCGCGAGAAAAACTGTTTTTT

D: TRBD2
size: .
J: TRBJ2-5
length: 16
V: TRBV29-1
CDR3: CSAGTSGGAVQETQYF
DNA: TGCAGCGCCGGGACTAGCGGGGGGGCCGTTCAAGAGACCCAGTACTTC

D: .
size: .
J: TRBJ2-1
length: 15
V: TRBV3-1/TRBV3-2
CDR3: CASSQASGKWNEQFF
DNA: TGTGCCAGCAGCCAAGCTTCGGGGAAGTGGAATGAGCAGTTCTTC

D: TRBD1
size: .
J: TRBJ2-3
length: 17
V: TRBV5-1
CDR3: CASSLETGASYTDTQYF
DNA: TGCGCCAGCAGCTTGGAAACAGGGGCCAGTTACACAGATACGCAGTATTTT

D: .
size: .
J: TRBJ2-3
length: 14
V: TRBV5-4
CDR3: CASSLGGNTDTQYF
DNA: TGTGCCAGCAGCTTGGGGGGGAACACAGATACGCAGTATTTT

D: .
size: .
J: TRBJ2-5
length: 16
V: TRBV7-9
CDR3: CASSLDLSAAQETQYF
DNA: TGTGCCAGCAGCTTAGATTTATCGGCAGCCCAAGAGACCCAGTACTTC

D: TRBD2
size: .
J: TRBJ2-1
length: 15
V: TRBV5-1
CDR3: CASSLDGGAPNEQFF
DNA: TGCGCCAGCAGCTTGGACGGGGGGGCCCCCAATGAGCAGTTCTTC

D: .
size: .
J: TRBJ1-1
length: 15
V: TRBV5-4
CDR3: CASSSPGLARTEAFF
DNA: TGTGCCAGCAGCTCCCCGGGCCTCGCACGGACTGAAGCTTTCTTT

D: .
size: .
J: TRBJ1-4
length: 14
V: TRBV7-8
CDR3: CASSPAITNEKLFF
DNA: TGTGCCAGCAGCCCGGCGATTACTAATGAAAAACTGTTTTTT

D: .
size: .
J: TRBJ1-5
length: 15
V: TRBV19
CDR3: CASSMFLTSNQPQHF
DNA: TGTGCCAGTAGTATGTTCCTGACTAGCAATCAGCCCCAGCATTTT

D: .
size: few
J: TRBJ2-3
length: 13
V: TRBV24-1
CDR3: CATSDLNRDTQYF
DNA: TGTGCCACCAGTGATTTGAACCGAGATACGCAGTATTTT

D: .
size: .
J: TRBJ1-1
length: 18
V: TRBV3-1/TRBV3-2
CDR3: CASSQGLWGGPRNTEAFF
DNA: TGTGCCAGCAGCCAAGGTCTTTGGGGGGGCCCTAGGAACACTGAAGCTTTCTTT

D: .
size: .
J: TRBJ2-2
length: 15
V: TRBV6-5
CDR3: CASSYSRANTGELFF
DNA: TGTGCCAGCAGTTACTCGAGGGCGAACACCGGGGAGCTGTTTTTT

D: TRBD1
size: .
J: TRBJ1-4
length: 14
V: TRBV29-1
CDR3: CSATTGTGYEKLFF
DNA: TGCAGCGCCACAACCGGGACAGGTTATGAAAAACTGTTTTTT

D: .
size: .
J: TRBJ1-1
length: 14
V: TRBV5-1
CDR3: CASSLGSMNTEAFF
DNA: TGCGCCAGCAGCTTGGGTTCGATGAACACTGAAGCTTTCTTT

D: .
size: few
J: TRBJ1-6
length: 12
V: TRBV7-9
CDR3: CASKDYNSPLHF
DNA: TGTGCCAGCAAGGACTATAATTCACCCCTCCACTTT

D: TRBD1
size: .
J: TRBJ2-2
length: 15
V: TRBV9
CDR3: CASSAQQGLSGELFF
DNA: TGTGCCAGCAGCGCGCAACAGGGGTTGAGCGGGGAGCTGTTTTTT

D: .
size: few
J: TRBJ1-2
length: 14
V: TRBV6-5
CDR3: CASSYSGPNYGYTF
DNA: TGTGCCAGCAGTTACTCGGGACCCAACTATGGCTACACCTTC

D: .
size: .
J: TRBJ1-1
length: 12
V: TRBV27
CDR3: CASSLQNTEAFF
DNA: TGTGCCAGCAGTTTACAGAACACTGAAGCTTTCTTT

D: .
size: once
J: TRBJ2-5
length: 16
V: TRBV3-1/TRBV3-2
CDR3: CASSRTGRGVGETQYF
DNA: TGTGCCAGCAGCCGAACGGGGAGGGGGGTTGGAGAGACCCAGTACTTC

D: .
size: .
J: TRBJ1-2
length: 11
V: TRBV19
CDR3: CASIGLYGYTF
DNA: TGTGCCAGTATCGGGCTCTATGGCTACACCTTC

D: TRBD2
size: .
J: TRBJ2-1
length: 17
V: TRBV3-1/TRBV3-2
CDR3: CASSQEGGTSGYNEQFF
DNA: TGTGCCAGCAGCCAGGAAGGGGGGACTAGCGGGTACAATGAGCAGTTCTTC

D: .
size: few
J: TRBJ1-3
length: 15
V: TRBV25-1
CDR3: CASSPPFPPGNTIYF
DNA: TGTGCCAGCAGCCCACCGTTCCCCCCTGGAAACACCATATATTTT

D: .
size: .
J: TRBJ2-2
length: 16
V: TRBV3-1/TRBV3-2
CDR3: CASSQETGPGTGELFF
DNA: TGTGCCAGCAGCCAAGAGACGGGGCCGGGTACCGGGGAGCTGTTTTTT

D: TRBD1
size: .
J: TRBJ1-2
length: 13
V: TRBV28
CDR3: CASSFGQGFGYTF
DNA: TGTGCCAGCAGTTTCGGACAGGGTTTTGGCTACACCTTC

D: TRBD1
size: .
J: TRBJ1-2
length: 13
V: TRBV3-1/TRBV3-2
CDR3: CASSPHHRGGYTF
DNA: TGTGCCAGCAGCCCACACCACAGGGGAGGCTACACCTTC

D: .
size: .
J: TRBJ2-5
length: 14
V: TRBV7-3
CDR3: CASSFGGPAETQYF
DNA: TGTGCCAGCAGCTTTGGGGGTCCCGCGGAGACCCAGTACTTC

D: TRBD2
size: .
J: TRBJ2-7
length: 15
V: TRBV5-5
CDR3: CASSDRTSGAYEQYF
DNA: TGTGCCAGCAGCGATCGGACTAGCGGGGCCTACGAGCAGTACTTC

D: TRBD1
size: .
J: TRBJ1-2
length: 15
V: TRBV5-4
CDR3: CASSLNAGGHYGYTF
DNA: TGTGCCAGCAGCTTGAATGCAGGGGGCCACTATGGCTACACCTTC

D: .
size: .
J: TRBJ2-7
length: 12
V: TRBV12-3/TRBV12-4
CDR3: CASSLTFYEQYF
DNA: TGTGCCAGCAGCCTGACTTTCTACGAGCAGTACTTC

D: .
size: .
J: TRBJ2-5
length: 14
V: TRBV6-4
CDR3: CASSAGARGETQYF
DNA: TGTGCCAGCAGTGCAGGGGCCCGAGGGGAGACCCAGTACTTC

D: .
size: .
J: TRBJ1-1
length: 15
V: TRBV4-1
CDR3: CASSLITGGHTEAFF
DNA: TGCGCCAGCAGCCTCATTACCGGGGGACACACTGAAGCTTTCTTT

D: .
size: few
J: TRBJ2-7
length: 13
V: TRBV14
CDR3: CASSPGYSYEQYF
DNA: TGTGCCAGCAGCCCGGGATATTCCTACGAGCAGTACTTC

D: TRBD1
size: .
J: TRBJ2-7
length: 15
V: TRBV6-5
CDR3: CASIPRLGGAYEQYF
DNA: TGTGCCAGCATCCCCCGTCTAGGGGGCGCCTACGAGCAGTACTTC

D: .
size: once
J: TRBJ1-5
length: 12
V: TRBV28
CDR3: CASTAPGQPQHF
DNA: TGTGCCAGCACTGCTCCAGGGCAGCCCCAGCATTTT

D: TRBD2
size: few
J: TRBJ2-7
length: 15
V: TRBV28
CDR3: CASGFSSGGVREQYF
DNA: TGTGCCAGCGGGTTTTCTAGCGGGGGGGTTCGGGAGCAGTACTTC

D: .
size: .
J: TRBJ1-3
length: 17
V: TRBV15
CDR3: CATSRDYEYLSGNTIYF
DNA: TGTGCCACCAGCAGAGATTACGAATATCTCTCTGGAAACACCATATATTTT

D: .
size: .
J: TRBJ1-2
length: 15
V: TRBV5-6
CDR3: CASTLLDGANYGYTF
DNA: TGTGCCAGCACTTTATTGGACGGAGCTAACTATGGCTACACCTTC

D: .
size: .
J: TRBJ2-2
length: 16
V: TRBV3-1/TRBV3-2
CDR3: CASSQAGAEATGELFF
DNA: TGTGCCAGCAGCCAAGCCGGGGCAGAAGCCACCGGGGAGCTGTTTTTT

D: .
size: few
J: TRBJ2-7
length: 14
V: TRBV10-3
CDR3: CAISEGASGYEQYF
DNA: TGTGCCATCAGTGAGGGCGCCTCGGGCTACGAGCAGTACTTC

D: .
size: few
J: TRBJ2-7
length: 14
V: TRBV6-5
CDR3: CASSPTTGSYEQYF
DNA: TGTGCCAGCAGTCCGACAACAGGGTCATACGAGCAGTACTTC

D: TRBD1
size: once
J: TRBJ2-7
length: 14
V: TRBV28
CDR3: CASSLWTGGYEQYF
DNA: TGTGCCAGCAGTCTTTGGACAGGAGGCTACGAGCAGTACTTC

D: .
size: .
J: TRBJ2-5
length: 11
V: TRBV11-3
CDR3: CASSSKETQYF
DNA: TGTGCCAGCAGCTCAAAAGAGACCCAGTACTTC

D: TRBD1
size: .
J: TRBJ2-7
length: 15
V: TRBV6-5
CDR3: CASRPGQGSTYEQYF
DNA: TGTGCCAGCAGACCGGGACAGGGATCAACCTACGAGCAGTACTTC

D: .
size: .
J: TRBJ1-4
length: 14
V: TRBV19
CDR3: CASSFTGGDEKLFF
DNA: TGTGCCAGTAGTTTTACAGGCGGGGATGAAAAACTGTTTTTT

D: TRBD2
size: .
J: TRBJ2-5
length: 15
V: TRBV18
CDR3: CASSPLARTQETQYF
DNA: TGTGCCAGCTCCCCACTAGCGCGAACACAAGAGACCCAGTACTTC

D: TRBD2
size: .
J: TRBJ2-5
length: 15
V: TRBV11-3
CDR3: CASSFRALGGETQYF
DNA: TGTGCCAGCAGCTTCCGGGCCCTGGGGGGGGAGACCCAGTACTTC

D: TRBD2
size: .
J: TRBJ2-4
length: 17
V: TRBV27
CDR3: CATQTSGLLEAKNIQYF
DNA: TGTGCCACCCAGACTAGCGGGCTCCTGGAGGCCAAAAACATTCAGTACTTC

D: .
size: .
J: TRBJ2-2
length: 14
V: TRBV5-1
CDR3: CASVGATNTGELFF
DNA: TGCGCCAGCGTTGGGGCCACGAACACCGGGGAGCTGTTTTTT

D: .
size: .
J: TRBJ1-2
length: 16
V: TRBV6-5
CDR3: CASSYSSFRQDYGYTF
DNA: TGTGCCAGCAGTTACTCGAGCTTCCGACAAGACTATGGCTACACCTTC

D: .
size: .
J: TRBJ1-3
length: 13
V: TRBV2
CDR3: CASRENSGNTIYF
DNA: TGTGCCAGCAGAGAGAACTCTGGAAACACCATATATTTT

D: .
size: .
J: TRBJ1-1
length: 13
V: TRBV19
CDR3: CASSIQANTEAFF
DNA: TGTGCCAGTAGTATTCAGGCGAACACTGAAGCTTTCTTT

D: TRBD1
size: .
J: TRBJ2-3
length: 15
V: TRBV9
CDR3: CASSVRTGGTDTQYF
DNA: TGTGCCAGCAGCGTCCGGACAGGGGGCACAGATACGCAGTATTTT